A single sample is the source of the 10 T cell receptor beta chains below, sequenced in a study of blood T cell repertoires in COVID-19. Generated by immunoSEQ multiplex PCR, the TCRdb table keeps only in-frame clones and is missing some. The sample has about 220,000 clones; about four fifths are singletons. Sequenced input: peripheral blood. All receptors come from a woman aged 80 or over with acute or convalescent COVID-19.

J is TRBJ1-2 and V is TRBV20-1; a weak D match, TRBD1 (6 bases). The ends were cut back, 3 bases at V and 4 bases at J, with 15 bases in the middle. This CDR3 region has 14 residues. In germline, CDR1 is DFQATT, CDR2 SNEGSKA (reference sequence). This CDR3 reads CSASDPGEIYGYTF. For the CDR3, the DNA is TGCAGTGCTAGTGACCCAGGGGAAATCTATGGCTACACCTTC.

Concerning this clone itself: An end of the junction does not agree with germline; a read error may underlie this. J is TRBJ2-5 and V is TRBV7-7; 10 bases are shared with TRBD2. Germline lookup yields CDR1 SSHAT and CDR2 FNYEAQ (reference sequence). The CDR3 has 16 amino acids. The DNA of the CDR3 is TGTGCTAGCAGCTTAGGAGCTAGCGGGGGACAAGAGACCCAGTACTTC. Translating it yields CASSLGASGGQETQYF.

This clone is a singleton in its sample. V usage is TRBV5-1 and J usage is TRBJ2-3; possible D gene TRBD1, 6 bases. The CDR3 totals 17 residues. V gave up 1 base and J gave up 4 bases, with 19 bases separating them. CDR1 and CDR2 from the germline V gene are SGHRS and YFSETQ. The CDR3 bases are TGCGCCAGCAGCTTGTCCGGAACAGGGTTGGTTTCAGATACGCAGTATTTT. It specifies CASSLSGTGLVSDTQYF.

The chain links TRBV28 to TRBJ1-3, with D possibly TRBD1 on 5 matching bases. This CDR3 has 16 amino acids. Germline V gene data show CDR1 as MDHEN and CDR2 as SYDVKM. Trimming stripped 7 bases from V and 2 bases from J, with 18 bases between. The CDR3: CASTLPAGRPGNTIYF. The DNA for the CDR3 is TGTGCCAGCACCCTCCCGGCGGGGCGCCCTGGAAACACCATATATTTT.

This clone was seen only once. The gene calls are TRBV3-1 (or the pseudogene TRBV3-2) and TRBJ1-2, with 8 bases aligning to TRBD1. Germline values: CDR1 LGHDT, CDR2 YNNKEL (reference sequence). Losses at the gene ends were 2 bases for V and 7 bases for J; bases not matched to a gene: 6. The CDR3 length is 14 residues. The CDR3 DNA reads as TGTGCCAGCAGCCAAACGTCCAGGGGGCCTGGCTACACCTTC. Protein product: CASSQTSRGPGYTF.

The chain links TRBV3-1 (or the pseudogene TRBV3-2) to TRBJ2-7; a possible D gene is TRBD2 (6 bases). The CDR3 is made up of 13 amino acids. Germline values: CDR1 LGHDT, CDR2 YNNKEL (reference sequence). V was cut by 1 base and J by 6 bases, with 10 bases left in between. The CDR3 spells CASSQGGVGEQYF. The CDR3 nucleotides read TGTGCCAGCAGCCAAGGCGGGGTGGGCGAGCAGTACTTC.

This clone appeared once. The chain links TRBV2 to TRBJ1-5; D is possibly TRBD1 (5 bases). Deletions cut 7 bases from V and 4 bases from J, with 17 bases between. The CDR3 totals 15 residues. From germline, CDR1 is SNHLY and CDR2 FYNNEI. CDR3 nucleotide sequence: TGTGCCAGCACGTGGGGGGGAGCGGGGAATCAGCCCCAGCATTTT. Translating it yields CASTWGGAGNQPQHF.

The chain recombines TRBV5-1 with TRBJ2-1, with 9 bases fitting TRBD2. V gave up 0 bases and J gave up 8 bases; unmatched junction bases: 6. This CDR3 is 15 amino acids long. Germline CDR1 reads SGHRS; CDR2 reads YFSETQ. The CDR3 here is CASSLALAGSHEQFF. CDR3 nucleotide sequence: TGCGCCAGCAGCTTGGCCCTAGCGGGGTCCCATGAGCAGTTCTTC.

The chain links TRBV19 to TRBJ1-2; 7 nucleotides agree with TRBD1. Germline CDR1 and CDR2: LNHDA and SQIVND (reference sequence). V was clipped by 5 bases and J by 4 bases; unmatched bases: 10. The CDR3 sequence is 15 residues long. The CDR3 protein is CASSVDRATGYGYTF. The CDR3 nucleotides are TGTGCCAGTAGTGTCGACAGGGCCACGGGCTATGGCTACACCTTC.

The chain recombines TRBV5-1 with TRBJ2-3; 7 positions match TRBD2. Germline CDR1 reads SGHRS; CDR2 reads YFSETQ. CDR3 size: 15 residues. Losses at the gene ends were 4 bases for V and 0 bases for J; bases not matched to a gene: 5. The chain's CDR3 is CASSGTISSTDTQYF. CDR3 sequence (DNA): TGCGCCAGCAGCGGGACTATCTCTAGCACAGATACGCAGTATTTT.